These 10 T cell receptor beta chains came from one sample sequenced in a study of T-cell reconstitution after alpha-beta-depleted transplantation in children. The library targeted TCRbeta and was prepared with unique molecular identifiers. TCRdb re-analysed the PCR reads in MiXCR, keeping a single row per CDR3 protein. The table shows under 850,000 distinct CDR3 sequences, with about 12% occurring only once. This specimen consisted of PBMCs, obtained before TCRalphabeta/CD19-depleted stem cell transplant. Every receptor here comes from a girl aged 2 to 10 with congenital amegakaryocytic thrombocytopenia, due to receive a stem cell transplant.

There are many counts of this clonotype. V is TRBV29-1 and J is TRBJ1-4; 8 nucleotides agree with TRBD1. Germline V CDR1 and CDR2: SQVTM, ANQGSEA. V was clipped by 4 bases and J by 8 bases; unmatched bases: 9. The CDR3 covers 14 residues. As DNA, the CDR3 is TGCAGCGTTGTCCCGGACAGGGTGGGCGAAAAACTGTTTTTT. Translated, it gives CSVVPDRVGEKLFF.

The chain joins TRBV7-9 to TRBJ1-1, with D maybe TRBD1 (6 bases). CDR3 length equals 14 residues. The V end lost 6 bases, the J end lost 2 bases, and 13 bases lay between the germline ends. Germline lookup yields CDR1 SEHNR and CDR2 FQNEAQ (reference sequence). CDR3 bases: TGTGCCAGCAGGGGACAAGGGGTCAACACTGAAGCTTTCTTT. It is translated as CASRGQGVNTEAFF.

A few counts support this clonotype. The gene calls are TRBV19 and TRBJ1-1; maybe TRBD1 (6 bases). CDR3 length: 16 amino acids. From germline, CDR1 is LNHDA and CDR2 SQIVND (reference sequence). V was trimmed by 3 bases and J by 4 bases, leaving 18 bases between them. CDR3 DNA sequence: TGTGCCAGTAGTATCGGGTCAGGGGCGAAAGTCACTGAAGCTTTCTTT. It yields the protein CASSIGSGAKVTEAFF.

The rearrangement links TRBV27 to TRBJ1-2; 9 bases match TRBD1. CDR3 length equals 14 residues. Germline V gene data show CDR1 as MNHEY and CDR2 as SMNVEV (reference sequence). The V gene end was trimmed by 6 bases and the J gene end by 8 bases; junction bases not matched to a gene: 10. The CDR3 sequence is CASRMTGGLWGYTF. The CDR3 DNA sequence: TGTGCCAGCAGGATGACAGGGGGGTTGTGGGGCTACACCTTC.

This clonotype was seen a handful of times. The chain combines TRBV24-1 with TRBJ2-2; D ambiguous. CDR1 is KGHDR, CDR2 SFDVKD, per germline. The CDR3 loop spans 15 amino acids. V gave up 0 bases and J gave up 4 bases, with 8 bases separating them. CDR3 amino acids: CATSDLSYPTGELFF. CDR3 in DNA: TGTGCCACCAGTGATTTGTCCTATCCCACCGGGGAGCTGTTTTTT.

This clonotype has a count of ten or more. This chain connects TRBV12-3 or TRBV12-4 to TRBJ1-1, with D unclear. The CDR3 has 14 amino acids. With 6 bases removed from V and 3 bases from J, the gap between germline ends came to 14 bases. The CDR3 coding sequence is TGTGCCAGCAGGCCGCAGGTTGGGTACACTGAAGCTTTCTTT. It specifies CASRPQVGYTEAFF.

This clonotype was recorded a few times. The chain uses TRBV20-1 and TRBJ2-2; 11 bases are shared with TRBD2. CDR3 size: 17 residues. With 0 bases clipped from V and 6 bases from J, the junction kept 9 bases outside the gene matches. Per germline, CDR1 DFQATT and CDR2 SNEGSKA (reference sequence). This CDR3 reads CSARDRIAGGQAGELFF. CDR3 nucleotide sequence: TGCAGTGCTAGAGATCGGATAGCGGGAGGGCAGGCCGGGGAGCTGTTTTTT.

The chain has TRBV5-1 and TRBJ2-7, with TRBD2 matching over 11 bases. Losses at the gene ends were 4 bases for V and 6 bases for J; bases not matched to a gene: 3. The CDR3 is 13 amino acids. Germline CDR1 SGHRS, CDR2 YFSETQ. Written as DNA, the CDR3 is TGCGCCAGCAGCGTCGGGACTAGCGGCGAGCAGTACTTC. It encodes CASSVGTSGEQYF.

The genes are TRBV29-1 and TRBJ2-5; D is possibly TRBD1 (6 bases). Germline V gene data show CDR1 as SQVTM and CDR2 as ANQGSEA. This CDR3 has 15 residues. Between the trimmed V and J ends, which lost 4 bases and 2 bases, there was a span of 17 bases. CDR3 in DNA: TGCAGCGTTGGAAAAGGGAAACAGGGACAAGAGACCCAGTACTTC. The encoded protein is CSVGKGKQGQETQYF.

The chain uses TRBV7-3 and TRBJ1-1; no clear D. The CDR3 contains 13 residues. Trimming pared 1 base from V and 4 bases from J, leaving 7 bases between. The V gene's germline CDR1 is SGHTA and CDR2 FQGTGA. This CDR3 is CASSLIRGTEAFF. In DNA form, the CDR3 reads TGTGCCAGCAGCTTAATTCGGGGCACTGAAGCTTTCTTT.